This T cell receptor beta chain was captured in a study of circulating tumor DNA in untreated peripheral T-cell lymphoma. Whole-study findings and limits: Tumor-specific clonotypes: identified in around 71% of patients, roughly 90% of baseline tissues.

The tumor tissue sample was taken at baseline before any treatment. To note about this clone: The antigen remains undetermined.

Generated by immunoSEQ multiplex PCR, the TCRdb table keeps only in-frame clones and is missing some. Of 1,500 to 2,000 clones listed, about 87% were seen once; the top ten hold 73%. This CDR3 spans 17 amino acids. Trimming cost V 6 bases and J 1 base, with 16 bases left between them. CDR1 and CDR2 from the germline V gene are MDHEN and SYDVKM. The sequence derives from a human donor with peripheral T-cell lymphoma. V is TRBV28 and J is TRBJ2-6; D is possibly TRBD1 or TRBD2 (5 bases each). Sequenced: tumor tissue. The CDR3: CASRARDGRSGANVLTF. CDR3 sequence (DNA): TGTGCCAGCAGGGCCCGGGACGGACGGTCTGGGGCCAACGTCCTGACTTTC.